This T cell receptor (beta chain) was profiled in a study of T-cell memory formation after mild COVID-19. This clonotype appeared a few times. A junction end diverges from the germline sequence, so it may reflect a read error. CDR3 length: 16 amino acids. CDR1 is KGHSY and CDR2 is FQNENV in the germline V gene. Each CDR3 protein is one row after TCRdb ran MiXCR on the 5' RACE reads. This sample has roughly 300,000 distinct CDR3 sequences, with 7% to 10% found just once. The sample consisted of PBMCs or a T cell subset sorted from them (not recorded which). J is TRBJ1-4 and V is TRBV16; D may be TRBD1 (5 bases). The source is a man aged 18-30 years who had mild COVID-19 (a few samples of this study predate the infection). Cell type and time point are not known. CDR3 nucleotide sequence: TGTGCCAGCAGCCAAGTTCAAACCGGGGCGAATGTAAAACTGTTTTTT. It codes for CASSQVQTGANVKLFF.